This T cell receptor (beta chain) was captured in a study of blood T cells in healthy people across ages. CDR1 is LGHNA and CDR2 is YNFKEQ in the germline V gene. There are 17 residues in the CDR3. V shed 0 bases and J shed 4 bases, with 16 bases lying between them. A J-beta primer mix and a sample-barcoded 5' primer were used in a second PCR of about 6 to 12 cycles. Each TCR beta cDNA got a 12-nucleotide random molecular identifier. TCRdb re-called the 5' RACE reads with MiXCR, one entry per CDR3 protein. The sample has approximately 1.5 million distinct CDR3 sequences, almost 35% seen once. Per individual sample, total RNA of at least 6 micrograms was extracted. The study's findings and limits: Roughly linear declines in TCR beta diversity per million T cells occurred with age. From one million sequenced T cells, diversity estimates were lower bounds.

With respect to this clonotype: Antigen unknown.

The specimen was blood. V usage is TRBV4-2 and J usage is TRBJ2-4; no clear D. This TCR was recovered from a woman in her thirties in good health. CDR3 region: CASSQDLAVAVKNIQYF. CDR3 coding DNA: TGTGCCAGCAGCCAAGATCTCGCAGTGGCGGTGAAAAACATTCAGTACTTC.